The T cell receptor (beta chain) described here comes from a study of human T cells and chemical hapten exposure. Study background: Alopecia areata, totalis or universalis was found in mostly female patients.

Via MiXCR, TCRdb re-called the RACE reads, giving one row per CDR3 protein. The table lists some 71,000 distinct CDR3 sequences, 10% of them singletons. Only one count was recorded for this clonotype. Its cognate antigen is unknown. Whole-study findings and limits: Alopecia affected the donors, so their immune response may differ from healthy people's. PT1 expanded TCR numbers tracked positively with patch test score.

The CDR3 is made up of 16 amino acids. Germline V CDR1 and CDR2: LGHDT, YNNKEL (reference sequence). The J segment lost 7 bases and the V segment lost 1 base, leaving 9 bases of the junction unmatched. Time point here: patch test 2, 6 weeks after DPC sensitization. The treatment: therapeutic diphenylcyclopropenone sensitization with weekly scalp DPC. Those who donated were patients with alopecia, 18 to 70 years of age, and suitable for DPC. The V gene is TRBV3-1, the J gene TRBJ2-2, with 7 bases fitting TRBD1. Sequencing was performed on whole blood, taken in connection with sensitization to the hapten diphenylcyclopropenone (DPC). The TCR originated in a woman in her fifties or sixties with alopecia areata. Some clones in this sample may be carry-over from other donors' samples. CDR3 nucleotide sequence: TGTGCCAGCAGCCAAGCCGTGGTGTGGGACAGCGGGGAGCTGTTTTTT. Translating gives CASSQAVVWDSGELFF.